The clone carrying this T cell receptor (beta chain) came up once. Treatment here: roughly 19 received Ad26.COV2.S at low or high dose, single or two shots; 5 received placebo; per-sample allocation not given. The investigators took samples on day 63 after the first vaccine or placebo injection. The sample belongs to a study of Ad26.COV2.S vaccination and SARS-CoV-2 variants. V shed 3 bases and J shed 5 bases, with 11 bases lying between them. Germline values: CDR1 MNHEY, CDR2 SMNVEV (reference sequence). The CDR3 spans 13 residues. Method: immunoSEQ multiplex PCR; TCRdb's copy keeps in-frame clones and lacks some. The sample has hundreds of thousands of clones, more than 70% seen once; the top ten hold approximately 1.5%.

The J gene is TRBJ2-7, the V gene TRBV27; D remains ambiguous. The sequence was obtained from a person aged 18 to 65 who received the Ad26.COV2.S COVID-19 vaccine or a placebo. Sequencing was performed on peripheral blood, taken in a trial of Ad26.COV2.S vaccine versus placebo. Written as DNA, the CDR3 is TGTGCCAGCAGTTTCACTGGGCGAAACGAGCAGTACTTC. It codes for CASSFTGRNEQYF.